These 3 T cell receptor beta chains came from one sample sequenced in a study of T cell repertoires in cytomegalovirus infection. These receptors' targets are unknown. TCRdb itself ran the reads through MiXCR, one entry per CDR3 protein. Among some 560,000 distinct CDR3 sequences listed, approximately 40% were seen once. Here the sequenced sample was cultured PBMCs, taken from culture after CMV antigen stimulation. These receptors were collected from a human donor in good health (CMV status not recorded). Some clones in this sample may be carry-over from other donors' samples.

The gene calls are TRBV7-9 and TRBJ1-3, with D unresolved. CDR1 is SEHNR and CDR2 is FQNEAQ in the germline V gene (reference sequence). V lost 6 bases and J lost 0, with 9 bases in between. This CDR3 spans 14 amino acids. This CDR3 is CASRKGSSGNTIYF. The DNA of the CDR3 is TGTGCCAGCAGGAAAGGGAGCTCTGGAAACACCATATATTTT.

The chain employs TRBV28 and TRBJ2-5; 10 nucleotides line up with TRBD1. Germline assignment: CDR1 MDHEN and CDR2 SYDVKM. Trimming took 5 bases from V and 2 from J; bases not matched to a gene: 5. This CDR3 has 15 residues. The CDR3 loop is CASSGPGQGQETQYF. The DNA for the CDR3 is TGTGCCAGCAGTGGGCCGGGACAGGGGCAAGAGACCCAGTACTTC.

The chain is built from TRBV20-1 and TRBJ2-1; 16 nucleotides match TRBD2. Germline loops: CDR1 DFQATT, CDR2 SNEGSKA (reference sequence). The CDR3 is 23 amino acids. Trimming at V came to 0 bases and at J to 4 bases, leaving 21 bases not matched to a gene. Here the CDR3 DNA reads TGCAGTGCTAGAGATATTGGGACTAGCGGGAGGGCCGGTCCCGGGCCCTCTTACAATGAGCAGTTCTTC. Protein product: CSARDIGTSGRAGPGPSYNEQFF.